This T cell receptor beta chain was recorded in a study of regulatory T cells in long-lasting Graves disease. Notes on the study in general: TRBV28 was favored in persistent disease, as were TRBJ1-2 and TRBJ2-5.

This sample's time point: persistent/refractory GD, antithyroid drugs over 5 years with positive TRAb. RNA extracted from PBMCs served as the sequencing template. Under American Thyroid Association guidelines, Graves' disease was diagnosed. Those enrolled as patients came out of an endocrinology department in Xi'an, China. Per germline, CDR1 DFQATT and CDR2 SNEGSKA (reference sequence). This CDR3 comprises 15 residues. The junction had 7 bases not matched to a gene; V was cut back by 5 bases and J by 9 bases. For TCR beta, libraries came from iRepertoire HTBI primers and Arm-PCR of CDR3 regions. One entry per CDR3 protein, called by TCRdb with MiXCR from the multiplex PCR reads. The table records 420,000 or so distinct CDR3 sequences, 23% of them present only once. Details on this clonotype: Its antigen is unknown.

This chain links TRBV20-1 with TRBJ2-1; TRBD2 matches 16 bases. The receptor was isolated from a female donor with Graves disease. The material was peripheral blood mononuclear cells (PBMCs), obtained when the disease was refractory, from a patient treated with antithyroid drugs. This chain's CDR3 is CSASEGTSGRGEQFF. Here the CDR3 DNA reads TGCAGTGCTTCCGAGGGGACTAGCGGGAGGGGTGAGCAGTTCTTC.